This note documents a single T cell receptor (beta chain) sequence. The data stem from a study of blood T cell repertoires in COVID-19. About the research overall: Whether acute or convalescent, the COVID-19 samples came from the United States, Italy and Spain.

TCRdb's table, derived via immunoSEQ multiplex PCR, lists solely in-frame clones and lacks some. The sample lists approximately 220,000 clones, 80% to 90% occurring once. The V and J ends lost 6 bases and 0 bases respectively, with 8 bases between them. Germline V gene data show CDR1 as SNHLY and CDR2 as FYNNEI. This CDR3 contains 14 residues. The clonotype comes from a woman aged 25 to 39 who had been exposed to COVID-19. The chain has TRBV2 and TRBJ2-2, with a weak D call TRBD2 (5 bases). The sequencing sample was made of PBMCs or T cells enriched from blood (not recorded which). The CDR3 protein is CASRGDSNTGELFF. The CDR3 region has the DNA TGTGCCAGCAGGGGAGACTCGAACACCGGGGAGCTGTTTTTT. The full variable domain, with the rest looked up from reference TRBV2 and TRBJ2-2, is EPEVTQTPSHQVTQMGQEVILRCVPISNHLYFYWYRQILGQKVEFLVSFYNNEISEKSEIFDDQFSVERPDGSNFTLKIRSTKLEDSAMYFCASRGDSNTGELFFGEGSRLTVL.